This TCR beta chain is drawn from a study of blood T cell repertoires in COVID-19. Looking at the study overall: Samples representing acute and convalescent COVID-19 were sourced from the United States, Italy and Spain.

TCRdb keeps only in-frame clones here, not all; method: immunoSEQ multiplex PCR. The sample consists of a few hundred thousand clones, roughly 87% of them appearing once. Per the germline V gene, CDR1 is DFQATT and CDR2 is SNEGSKA (reference sequence). The CDR3 totals 10 residues. Sequencing was performed on PBMCs or T cells enriched from blood (not recorded which). The sequence was obtained from a man between 18 and 29 years old who had recovered from COVID-19. V usage is TRBV20-1 and J usage is TRBJ1-2, with 8 bases fitting TRBD1. The CDR3 spells CSAGGSGYTF. In nucleotides, the CDR3 is TGCAGCGCAGGGGGCTCGGGCTACACCTTC.